The 28 T cell receptor beta chains given below trace back to one sample, sequenced in a study of technical replicates of blood from four donors. Profiling relied on immunoSEQ multiplex PCR, and the TCRdb table lists in-frame clones only, not all of them. The sample gives about 94,000 clones, more than 90% of which show up once; roughly 0.22% is in the top ten. The sequencing sample was made of T cells isolated from PBMCs. The receptors were gathered from a human donor in good health.

This chain uses TRBV10-3 with TRBJ1-1; no clear D gene. The germline V and J ends were trimmed by 0 bases and 4 bases, with 3 bases remaining between them. CDR3 length: 12 amino acids. CDR1 ENHRY and CDR2 SYGVKD come from the germline V gene. The CDR3 protein is CAISESVTEAFF. CDR3 bases: TGTGCCATCAGTGAGTCCGTCACTGAAGCTTTCTTT.

This chain uses TRBV5-6 with TRBJ1-4, with a weak D call TRBD1 (5 bases). The CDR3 runs to 14 residues. The germline gives CDR1 SGHDT, CDR2 YYEEEE. V lost 0 bases, J lost 8 bases, and 11 bases lay in between. In DNA, the CDR3 is TGTGCCAGCAGCTTGGGGAGGGGAGGAGAAAAACTGTTTTTT. Its protein product is CASSLGRGGEKLFF.

The rearrangement joins TRBV25-1 to TRBJ1-1; D is perhaps TRBD1 (5 bases). Trimming shortened V by 5 bases and J by 1 base, and 14 bases separated the two germline ends. Germline V gives CDR1 MGHDK, CDR2 SYGVNS. The CDR3 is made up of 15 amino acids. The CDR3 coding sequence is TGTGCCAGCAGTTTTTTGGGGGGTGGGAACACTGAAGCTTTCTTT. This gives the protein CASSFLGGGNTEAFF. The entire variable domain, with the rest obtained from reference TRBV25-1 and TRBJ1-1, is as follows: EADIYQTPRYLVIGTGKKITLECSQTMGHDKMYWYQQDPGMELHLIHYSYGVNSTEKGDLSSESTVSRIRTEHFPLTLESARPSHTSQYLCASSFLGGGNTEAFFGQGTRLTVV.

The rearrangement uses TRBV29-1 and TRBJ1-1; 8 bases map to TRBD1. This CDR3 spans 13 amino acids. CDR1 SQVTM and CDR2 ANQGSEA come from the germline V gene. With 3 bases clipped from V and 5 bases from J, the junction kept 5 bases outside the gene matches. The CDR3 is CSVEQGASTEAFF. The CDR3, as DNA: TGCAGCGTTGAGCAGGGGGCTTCGACTGAAGCTTTCTTT.

This chain uses TRBV7-6 with TRBJ2-2; 10 bases are a match to TRBD2. The germline V gene has CDR1 SGHVS and CDR2 FNYEAQ. With 2 bases clipped from V and 0 bases from J, the junction kept 3 bases outside the gene matches. The CDR3 covers 17 residues. For the CDR3, the DNA is TGTGCCAGCAGCTTAAGGCTAGCGGGGGCGAACACCGGGGAGCTGTTTTTT. It specifies CASSLRLAGANTGELFF.

The CDR3 nucleotides read TGTGCCAGCAGCGAAAAAGCCTCTGGGGCCAACGTCCTGACTTTC. Translating gives CASSEKASGANVLTF. The rearrangement links TRBV9 to TRBJ2-6; no definite D call. The CDR3 runs to 15 residues. The V end lost 3 bases, the J end lost 0 bases, and 7 bases lay between the germline ends. From germline, CDR1 is SGDLS and CDR2 YYNGEE.

The count of this clone is one. The chain combines TRBV27 with TRBJ1-2; 12 bases line up with TRBD1. The CDR3 extends over 17 amino acids. With V trimmed by 6 bases and J by 8 bases, 16 bases remained unmatched. Germline CDR1 is MNHEY and CDR2 is SMNVEV (reference sequence). The CDR3 DNA is TGTGCCAGCAGATCGCCCCTCCGGGACAGGGGGCGTCGGGGCTACACCTTC. Translated: CASRSPLRDRGRRGYTF.

The chain joins TRBV25-1 to TRBJ2-5, with D perhaps TRBD2 (5 bases). Per germline, CDR1 MGHDK and CDR2 SYGVNS. This CDR3 spans 15 amino acids. Trimming shortened V by 1 base and J by 0 bases, and 9 bases separated the two germline ends. The CDR3 loop is CASSESPGYQETQYF. In DNA, the CDR3 is TGTGCCAGCAGTGAATCACCGGGATACCAAGAGACCCAGTACTTC.

In its sample, this clone was seen once. J is TRBJ2-6 and V is TRBV7-3, with D uncertain. This CDR3 spans 16 amino acids. Germline loops: CDR1 SGHTA, CDR2 FQGTGA. With 5 bases removed from V and 4 bases from J, the gap between germline ends came to 15 bases. The CDR3 reads CASSPQAGPGANVLTF. The CDR3 bases are TGTGCCAGCAGCCCCCAGGCCGGCCCGGGGGCCAACGTCCTGACTTTC.

This chain connects TRBV9 to TRBJ2-4; TRBD1 is a possible D gene (5 bases). Deletions cut 0 bases from V and 1 base from J, with 8 bases between. The CDR3 extends over 15 amino acids. Germline CDR1 reads SGDLS; CDR2 reads YYNGEE. The CDR3: CASSVVGAAKNIQYF. The DNA of the CDR3 is TGTGCCAGCAGCGTAGTTGGGGCGGCCAAAAACATTCAGTACTTC.

The chain carries TRBV14 and TRBJ2-3, with D perhaps TRBD2 (6 bases). CDR1 SGHDN and CDR2 FVKESK come from the germline V gene. The length of the CDR3 is 18 residues. V was cut by 4 bases and J by 7 bases, with 27 bases left in between. In DNA form, the CDR3 reads TGTGCCAGCAGCCCGGGACTTACAATCCGCCCCGGCTCCAATACGCAGTATTTT. Its protein product is CASSPGLTIRPGSNTQYF.

The V and J genes are TRBV29-1 and TRBJ2-1; D might be TRBD1 (6 bases). The CDR3 sequence is 14 residues long. Germline CDR1 is SQVTM and CDR2 is ANQGSEA. Trimming took off 6 bases at V and 4 bases at J, with 16 bases between the two ends. The CDR3 DNA sequence: TGCAGCGTCGGGACACCAATTTTATACAATGAGCAGTTCTTC. Translation: CSVGTPILYNEQFF.

The chain combines TRBV5-1 with TRBJ1-3; D is unresolved. The CDR3 extends over 13 amino acids. V was cut by 3 bases and J by 3 bases, with 7 bases left in between. Germline lookup yields CDR1 SGHRS and CDR2 YFSETQ. CDR3 sequence (DNA): TGCGCCAGCAGCTCCCGAGGTGGAAACACCATATATTTT. Translated, it gives CASSSRGGNTIYF.

The V call is TRBV27, the J call TRBJ1-5, with D possibly matching TRBD1 (6 bases). The CDR3 sequence is 14 residues long. The V end lost 6 bases, the J end lost 6 bases, and 15 bases lay between the germline ends. The germline CDR1 and CDR2 sequences are MNHEY and SMNVEV (reference sequence). The CDR3 DNA reads TGTGCCAGCAGCCCAACAGGGTTCCGTCAGCCCCAGCATTTT. It codes for CASSPTGFRQPQHF.

The chain is built from TRBV2 and TRBJ1-3; 9 nucleotides match TRBD1. CDR3 length equals 15 residues. The V gene's germline CDR1 is SNHLY and CDR2 FYNNEI. V lost 5 bases to trimming and J lost 7 bases; unmatched junction nucleotides: 9. The DNA for the CDR3 is TGTGCCAGCAGTATATCGGGGGACAGGGCCAACACCATATATTTT. Protein sequence: CASSISGDRANTIYF.

This clone was detected only once. The V call is TRBV7-9, the J call TRBJ1-2; tentatively, D is TRBD1 (6 bases). V was trimmed by 7 bases and J by 0 bases, leaving 18 bases between them. This CDR3 region has 16 residues. Germline V lookup: CDR1 SEHNR, CDR2 FQNEAQ (reference sequence). CDR3 DNA sequence: TGTGCCAGCATCCGGGCAGGGGACCAACCTAACTATGGCTACACCTTC. Protein product: CASIRAGDQPNYGYTF. The full variable domain, in which reference TRBV7-9 and TRBJ1-2 provide the parts outside the CDR3, is DTGVSQNPRHKITKRGQNVTFRCDPISEHNRLYWYRQTLGQGPEFLTYFQNEAQLEKSRLLSDRFSAERPKGSFSTLEIQRTEQGDSAMYLCASIRAGDQPNYGYTFGSGTRLTVV.

The chain couples TRBV9 to TRBJ2-5; tentatively, D is TRBD2 (5 bases). Per germline, CDR1 SGDLS and CDR2 YYNGEE. V was shortened by 0 bases and J by 4 bases, with 10 bases between the two germline ends. The CDR3 covers 14 residues. CDR3 nucleotides: TGTGCCAGCAGCGTAGGTGGTAGCGTAGAGACCCAGTACTTC. Its translation is CASSVGGSVETQYF.

This clone showed up just once. This rearrangement joins TRBV5-5 to TRBJ2-2; a weak D match, TRBD2 (6 bases). Germline CDR1 SGHKS, CDR2 YYEKEE (reference sequence). V lost 0 bases and J 3 bases, leaving 9 bases between the germline ends. The CDR3 has 15 amino acids. CDR3 sequence (DNA): TGTGCCAGCAGCTTGGAGGGGACTTACACCGGGGAGCTGTTTTTT. This translates into CASSLEGTYTGELFF.

This sequence joins TRBV7-2 and TRBJ2-7; 8 bases agree with TRBD2. V shed 2 bases, J shed 5 bases, and the junction held 14 bases outside the gene matches. The CDR3 is 17 amino acids. CDR1 SGHTA and CDR2 FQGNSA come from the germline V gene. The CDR3 loop is CASSLLPPGGAVDEQYF. CDR3 coding DNA: TGTGCCAGCAGCTTATTACCCCCCGGGGGGGCGGTTGACGAGCAGTACTTC.

V is TRBV5-4 and J is TRBJ2-7; D is possibly TRBD1 (5 bases). Germline V gives CDR1 SGHNT, CDR2 YYREEE (reference sequence). This CDR3 comprises 12 residues. V dropped 0 bases and J dropped 5 bases, with 6 bases sitting between them. The DNA for the CDR3 is TGTGCCAGCAGCTTGGAAGGGGACGAGCAGTACTTC. Translated: CASSLEGDEQYF.

V is TRBV4-1 and J is TRBJ2-1; 7 nucleotides line up with TRBD1. Germline V gene lookup returns CDR1 MGHRA and CDR2 YSYEKL. This CDR3 contains 16 residues. V dropped 2 bases and J dropped 0; count of bases not matched to a gene: 4. The CDR3, as DNA: TGCGCCAGCAGCCAACTGGGACAGAGCTCCTACAATGAGCAGTTCTTC. It codes for CASSQLGQSSYNEQFF.

V usage is TRBV2 and J usage is TRBJ1-6; TRBD1 matches 7 bases. The V gene's germline CDR1 is SNHLY and CDR2 FYNNEI. The CDR3 spans 14 residues. With 6 bases clipped from V and 4 bases from J, the junction kept 3 bases outside the gene matches. This CDR3 reads CASRGDRYNSPLHF. The CDR3 DNA reads TGTGCCAGCAGGGGGGACAGATATAATTCACCCCTCCACTTT.

CDR3 sequence: CASKQDRNSPLHF. DNA for the CDR3: TGTGCCAGCAAACAGGACAGGAATTCACCCCTCCACTTT. This sequence joins TRBV9 and TRBJ1-6, with 7 bases lining up with TRBD1. Trimming removed 6 bases from V and 7 bases from J; junction bases left unmatched: 4. The CDR3 has 13 residues. The germline V gene encodes CDR1 SGDLS and CDR2 YYNGEE.

The rearrangement joins TRBV2 to TRBJ1-4; D is possibly TRBD1 (6 bases). This CDR3 has 15 amino acids. V gave up 6 bases and J gave up 5 bases, with 16 bases separating them. CDR1 and CDR2 from the germline V gene are SNHLY and FYNNEI. The CDR3 DNA follows: TGTGCCAGCAGATCCCCGACAGGACCGAATGAAAAACTGTTTTTT. The encoded protein is CASRSPTGPNEKLFF.

This sequence joins TRBV11-2 and TRBJ2-3; D is perhaps TRBD2 (6 bases). V lost 4 bases and J 4 bases, leaving 15 bases between the germline ends. CDR3 length: 15 amino acids. Per the germline V gene, CDR1 is SGHAT and CDR2 is FQNNGV. CDR3 coding DNA: TGTGCCAGCAGCTATCGGGGCGGGAACTCAGATACGCAGTATTTT. Encoded protein: CASSYRGGNSDTQYF.

This clone was picked up one time. The chain is built from TRBV13 and TRBJ2-5; TRBD1 is a possible D gene (5 bases). In germline, CDR1 is PRHDT, CDR2 FYEKMQ (reference sequence). With 2 bases removed from V and 2 bases from J, the gap between germline ends came to 9 bases. The CDR3 length is 14 residues. In DNA, the CDR3 is TGTGCCAGCAGCTTACGGGCAGGGCAAGAGACCCAGTACTTC. Translated: CASSLRAGQETQYF.

The rearrangement links TRBV9 to TRBJ2-7; D is unclear. The V gene's germline CDR1 is SGDLS and CDR2 YYNGEE. Trimming shortened V by 0 bases and J by 3 bases, and 10 bases separated the two germline ends. The CDR3 covers 14 residues. The chain's CDR3 is CASSVGSPNYEQYF. The CDR3, as DNA: TGTGCCAGCAGCGTAGGGAGTCCCAACTACGAGCAGTACTTC.

V is TRBV29-1 and J is TRBJ2-7; D is uncertain. Germline-derived CDR1 and CDR2 are SQVTM and ANQGSEA. The CDR3 spans 11 residues. Between the trimmed V and J ends, which lost 3 bases and 3 bases, there was a span of 6 bases. The CDR3: CSVERGYEQYF. CDR3 bases: TGCAGCGTTGAGCGAGGCTACGAGCAGTACTTC.